These 8 T cell receptor beta chains were sequenced from one sample in a study of blood T cell repertoires in COVID-19. The repertoire was sequenced with immunoSEQ multiplex PCR; TCRdb's copy has only in-frame clones and lacks some. The sample carries about 290,000 clones, 70% to 90% recorded once. The sample was peripheral blood. The receptors come from a woman between 45 and 65 years old with active or convalescent COVID-19.

The chain links TRBV28 to TRBJ1-6; no firm D call. Trimming pared 3 bases from V and 3 bases from J, leaving 9 bases between. The CDR3 spans 15 residues. Germline CDR1 is MDHEN and CDR2 is SYDVKM. This chain's CDR3 is CASSLPGGYNSPLHF. The CDR3 nucleotides are TGTGCCAGCAGTTTGCCAGGAGGCTATAATTCACCCCTCCACTTT.

This clone has just one count. V and J are TRBV5-5 and TRBJ2-2; 9 positions match TRBD2. V trimming: 1 base; J trimming: 6 bases; junction bases outside the gene matches: 7. This CDR3 contains 16 residues. CDR1 and CDR2 (germline): SGHKS, YYEKEE (reference sequence). The CDR3 here is CASSLLGGRDPGELFF. In nucleotides, the CDR3 is TGTGCCAGCAGCTTGTTGGGCGGGAGGGACCCCGGGGAGCTGTTTTTT.

The V gene is TRBV19, the J gene TRBJ1-2; maybe TRBD1 (5 bases). The CDR3 has 13 amino acids. CDR1 is LNHDA, CDR2 SQIVND, per germline (reference sequence). The V end was cut by 1 base, the J end by 6 bases, with 9 bases between. CDR3 in DNA: TGTGCCAGTAGTATAGGCGGGGGAAATGGCTACACCTTC. Protein product: CASSIGGGNGYTF.

The rearrangement uses TRBV2 and TRBJ2-1; D possibly corresponds to TRBD2 (5 bases). Germline loops: CDR1 SNHLY, CDR2 FYNNEI. V was shortened by 3 bases and J by 7 bases, with 10 bases between the two germline ends. The CDR3 totals 13 residues. The CDR3 spells CASSETIRNEQFF. CDR3 DNA sequence: TGTGCCAGCAGTGAGACTATAAGGAATGAGCAGTTCTTC.

This clone has a single count. V is TRBV30 and J is TRBJ2-7, with D hard to call. The CDR3 extends over 12 amino acids. Trimming left V 2 bases short and J 2 bases short, with 7 bases between. Per the germline V gene, CDR1 is GTSNPN and CDR2 is SVGIG (reference sequence). For the CDR3, the DNA is TGTGCCTGGAGTCCTCAGACCTACGAGCAGTACTTC. Protein product: CAWSPQTYEQYF.

The chain combines TRBV10-1 with TRBJ2-1; 8 positions agree with TRBD2. V shed 11 bases and J 8 bases; nucleotides not matched to a gene: 14. The CDR3 runs 14 residues. Germline-derived CDR1 and CDR2 are WNHNN and SYGVQD (reference sequence). The DNA for the CDR3 is TGCGCCGGCCGGGGTAGCGGGAAGTCCGATGAGCAGTTCTTC. It encodes CAGRGSGKSDEQFF.

J is TRBJ2-1 and V is TRBV7-2; TRBD1 agrees at 8 bases. Per germline, CDR1 SGHTA and CDR2 FQGNSA. J gave up 4 bases and V 5 bases, and 4 bases lay outside the gene matches. CDR3 length equals 14 residues. The CDR3 DNA reads TGTGCCAGCAGCCCCGACAGGGGTTACAATGAGCAGTTCTTC. It codes for CASSPDRGYNEQFF.

In its sample, this clone was seen a few times. J is TRBJ1-6 and V is TRBV27; TRBD1 matches at 8 bases. The CDR3 extends over 14 amino acids. Germline CDR1 and CDR2: MNHEY and SMNVEV (reference sequence). Trimming removed 6 bases from V and 10 bases from J; junction bases left unmatched: 8. CDR3 nucleotides: TGTGCCAGCAGCCCGGGACAGGCGAACTCACCCCTCCACTTT. Amino acid sequence: CASSPGQANSPLHF.